A single sample is the source of the 9 T cell receptor beta chains below, sequenced in a study of OX40 agonist ivuxolimab in advanced cancers. Profiled with immunoSEQ multiplex PCR; TCRdb holds only in-frame clones, not every one. In the table there are about 49,000 clones, more than 85% of which are singletons. The sequences come from CD4+ or CD8+ T cells sorted from blood, collected in a trial of the OX40 agonist ivuxolimab. These receptors were obtained from an adult with an advanced solid tumor such as melanoma, head and neck, liver or kidney cancer.

V usage is TRBV7-6 and J usage is TRBJ2-7; D perhaps matches TRBD2 (5 bases). Trimming took off 5 bases at V and 2 bases at J, with 13 bases between the two ends. The CDR3 runs 14 residues. The V gene's germline CDR1 is SGHVS and CDR2 FNYEAQ. The CDR3 DNA sequence: TGTGCCAGCAGCCCCGGACGGGAAACCTACGAGCAGTACTTC. Protein product: CASSPGRETYEQYF.

This clone came up once. The chain couples TRBV7-2 to TRBJ2-3; possible D gene TRBD2, 5 bases. This CDR3 region has 16 residues. V was clipped by 1 base and J by 2 bases, with 13 bases between them. CDR1 is SGHTA, CDR2 FQGNSA, per germline. CDR3 region: CASSLGGLGITDTQYF. For the CDR3, the DNA is TGTGCCAGCAGCTTAGGAGGGCTAGGTATCACAGATACGCAGTATTTT.

The genes are TRBV27 and TRBJ1-1; D gene uncertain. The CDR3 runs to 15 residues. Germline assignment: CDR1 MNHEY and CDR2 SMNVEV (reference sequence). V dropped 0 bases and J dropped 0 bases, with 8 bases sitting between them. As DNA, the CDR3 is TGTGCCAGCAGTTTATCGGGCACTTTGAACACTGAAGCTTTCTTT. Amino acids: CASSLSGTLNTEAFF.

In this sample, this clone turned up a few times. The V gene is TRBV28, the J gene TRBJ1-1; D is possibly TRBD1 (5 bases). Germline V gene lookup returns CDR1 MDHEN and CDR2 SYDVKM. The CDR3 sequence is 12 residues long. V lost 5 bases and J lost 4, with 8 bases in between. The CDR3 spells CASSPGTTEAFF. The CDR3 DNA reads TGTGCCAGCAGTCCGGGGACCACTGAAGCTTTCTTT. The full variable domain, in which reference TRBV28 and TRBJ1-1 provide the parts outside the CDR3, is DVKVTQSSRYLVKRTGEKVFLECVQDMDHENMFWYRQDPGLGLRLIYFSYDVKMKEKGDIPEGYSVSREKKERFSLILESASTNQTSMYLCASSPGTTEAFFGQGTRLTVV.

Only one count was recorded for this clone. The chain is built from TRBV7-2 and TRBJ2-5; 7 nucleotides align to TRBD1. The CDR3 runs to 14 residues. The V gene end was trimmed by 4 bases and the J gene end by 2 bases; junction bases not matched to a gene: 4. In germline, CDR1 is SGHTA, CDR2 FQGNSA. The CDR3 loop reads CASSWGTVQETQYF. The CDR3 DNA reads as TGTGCCAGCAGCTGGGGGACAGTTCAAGAGACCCAGTACTTC. Filled out from reference TRBV7-2 and TRBJ2-5, the complete variable domain reads GAGVSQSPSNKVTEKGKDVELRCDPISGHTALYWYRQSLGQGLEFLIYFQGNSAPDKSGLPSDRFSAERTGGSVSTLTIQRTQQEDSAVYLCASSWGTVQETQYFGPGTRLLVL.

This chain joins TRBV7-3 and TRBJ1-1; D perhaps matches TRBD1 (5 bases). This CDR3 is 12 amino acids long. Germline CDR1 and CDR2: SGHTA and FQGTGA. Trimming cost V 11 bases and J 1 base, with 11 bases left between them. CDR3 DNA: TGTGCCGAAGGGGTGGGGAACACTGAAGCTTTCTTT. This gives the protein CAEGVGNTEAFF.

The chain carries TRBV13 and TRBJ1-6; D perhaps matches TRBD1 (6 bases). Germline-derived CDR1 and CDR2 are PRHDT and FYEKMQ (reference sequence). There are 15 residues in the CDR3. The germline V and J ends were trimmed by 5 bases and 7 bases, with 15 bases remaining between them. The CDR3 sequence: CASSRRDRINSPLHF. The CDR3 coding sequence is TGTGCCAGCAGCCGTCGAGACAGGATCAATTCACCCCTCCACTTT.

The chain recombines TRBV7-9 with TRBJ1-2; D is uncertain. Looked up from germline, CDR1 is SEHNR and CDR2 is FQNEAQ (reference sequence). V was shortened by 4 bases and J by 6 bases, with 18 bases between the two germline ends. CDR3 length: 15 amino acids. In DNA form, the CDR3 reads TGTGCCAGCAGCTCCGAACTCCCCTTTAGGGATGGCTACACCTTC. It yields the protein CASSSELPFRDGYTF.

The chain has TRBV27 and TRBJ2-1; perhaps TRBD2 as D (6 bases). The length of the CDR3 is 12 residues. Looked up from germline, CDR1 is MNHEY and CDR2 is SMNVEV (reference sequence). Between the trimmed V and J ends, which lost 6 bases and 7 bases, there was a span of 10 bases. CDR3 in amino acids: CASRRRANEQFF. The CDR3, as DNA: TGTGCCAGCAGGAGGAGGGCGAATGAGCAGTTCTTC.